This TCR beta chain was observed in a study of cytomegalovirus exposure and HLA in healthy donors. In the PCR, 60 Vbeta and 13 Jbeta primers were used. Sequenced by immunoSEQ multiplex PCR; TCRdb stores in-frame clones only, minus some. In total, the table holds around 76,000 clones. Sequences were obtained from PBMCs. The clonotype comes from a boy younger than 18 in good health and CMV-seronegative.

Here the CDR3 DNA reads TGTGCCAGCAGCTTGACAGGGGGAGGCGAAAAACTGTTTTTT. Encoded protein: CASSLTGGGEKLFF. This chain uses TRBV5-4 with TRBJ1-4; TRBD1 agrees at 8 bases. CDR1 is SGHNT, CDR2 YYREEE, per germline (reference sequence). Trimming took 1 base from V and 8 from J; bases not matched to a gene: 4. The CDR3 is made up of 14 amino acids.